This T cell receptor beta chain was found in a study of blood T cell repertoires in COVID-19 (dated by TCRdb to 2020 to 2022). A note on the overall study: The collaborator samples originated in the United States, Italy and Spain and spanned the acute and convalescent phases of COVID-19. The prospective study material was composed of cDNA or gDNA derived from T cells, B-cell-depleted T cells, or PBMCs. Deeply sampled blood TCRbeta repertoires from subjects exposed to, actively infected with, or recovered from COVID-19 were included in the dataset. The repertoires were released in a freely available public database meant as a resource for research on the immune response to SARS-CoV-2. Samples were obtained from the ongoing ImmuneRACE study (first 160 participants) and from 1,200 or so subjects provided by 6 global collaborators. The sample metadata nearly always contained a de-identified subject ID, COVID-19 status, age in years and sex. Where HLA class I and class II types were available, the types were taken from metadata supplied by the sample provider, not from assay-based typing. General conclusions and limits of the study: The quantity of clinical and demographic metadata differed by source and by participant and was supplied without curation.

The immunoSEQ Assay, a bias-controlled multiplex PCR, was used to amplify TCRbeta CDR3 regions from genomic DNA. Per the original workflow: The number of nucleated cells in each sample was estimated from the amplification of reference gene primers within the assay. Sequence reads were collapsed and filtered to measure the absolute abundance of every unique TCRbeta CDR3 rearrangement. For each sample, productive Simpson clonality was calculated as the square root of Simpson's diversity index across productive rearrangements. Here the immuneACCESS table is served through TCRdb, limited to in-frame sequences with V and J called. Missing clones are a known gap in these copies; in checked studies unresolved V genes cover under half, and the rest lacks a known reason. The V and J calls and clone size were taken over from that table, and D and trimming were inferred from the DNA. This sample comprises roughly 200,000 clones, approximately 88% of them detected only once. The biggest ten clones account for 10% of the sample.

Concerning this clone: Its antigen is currently not known. Per-base qualities were not stored, and no clone one base away is much larger.

Enrolling through a virtual design, the prospective study's participants ranged in age from roughly 18 to 89 years and lived across approximately 25 United States geographic areas. To assign participants to cohorts, the prospective study relied on clinical history that participants themselves reported in a screening survey and a study questionnaire. In the prospective study, whole blood, serum and a nasopharyngeal or oropharyngeal swab were collected from each participant by mobile phlebotomists. Additional blood draws and questionnaires over an approximately 2-month period could optionally be provided by prospective study participants. Before DNA extraction, blood samples from the prospective study were shipped at room temperature or frozen. The CDR3 sequence holds 12 residues, the cysteine and phenylalanine included. Here the CDR3 DNA is all that survives: 36 bases in frame from base 1. CDR1 and CDR2 (GTSNPN, SVGIG) derive from the germline V gene (reference sequence). The germline ends are 8 bases apart after V is trimmed by 4 bases and J by 1 base.

The sequence derives from a man aged 18 to 29 with acute COVID-19. Recombination joined TRBV30 with TRBJ2-7; TRBD1 is a weak D gene call, 5 bases matching. The source material was PBMCs or T cells enriched from blood (not recorded which). The nucleotide sequence reads TGTGCCTGGAACCAGGGTTCCTACGAGCAGTACTTC. Its protein product is CAWNQGSYEQYF.